The 3 T cell receptor beta chains below come from one sample, sequenced in a study of beta chain features in type 1 diabetes. The whole isolated RNA underwent reverse transcription, so sequencing captured expressed TCRB transcripts. TCRdb's copy holds only in-frame clones and misses some; the assay was immunoSEQ multiplex PCR. Of 250,000 or so clones in the sample, 55% to 70% were seen once. The sample was naive CD4+ T cells from blood. These receptors were obtained from a man under 40 in good health.

The sample holds a few counts of this clone. The genes are TRBV29-1 and TRBJ1-2; 7 positions match TRBD1. Looked up from germline, CDR1 is SQVTM and CDR2 is ANQGSEA. V lost 7 bases, J lost 8 bases, and 7 bases stayed unmatched. The CDR3 sequence is 11 residues long. CDR3 in amino acids: CSAGQARGYTF. DNA of the CDR3: TGCAGCGCAGGACAGGCGCGGGGCTACACCTTC.

Points on this clone: Other nucleotide sequences in the sample specify the same CDR3. The chain recombines TRBV25-1 with TRBJ2-7; maybe TRBD2 (6 bases). V shed 6 bases and J shed 3 bases, with 6 bases lying between them. The germline V gene has CDR1 MGHDK and CDR2 SYGVNS. The CDR3 runs to 11 residues. The CDR3 DNA reads as TGTGCCAGCAGCGGGGGCTACGAGCAGTACTTC. This codes for CASSGGYEQYF.

The V and J genes are TRBV2 and TRBJ2-6; TRBD1 matches at 10 bases. The length of the CDR3 is 18 residues. The V segment lost 1 base and the J segment 1 base; nucleotides outside the gene matches: 4. Germline lookup yields CDR1 SNHLY and CDR2 FYNNEI. DNA of the CDR3: TGTGCCAGCAGTGAAGGACAGGGGGCGCGTTCTGGGGCCAACGTCCTGACTTTC. Encoded protein: CASSEGQGARSGANVLTF.